This is a list of T cell receptor beta chains from one sample in a study of neurological immune-mediated disorders. TCRdb called the 5' RACE reads again in MiXCR, with one record for every CDR3 protein. Of fewer than 60,000 distinct CDR3 sequences listed, around 4% are singletons. The specimen was PBMCs. The source is a man aged 60-69 years with multiple sclerosis. Each CDR3 is given with its conserved first and last residue. D genes are given only for firm matches. Size values are once, few and many counts, or a class for expanded clones, and some rows have none.

CDR3: CASSEGPTATGSPLHF
DNA: TGTGCCAGCAGCGAGGGCCCGACAGCGACGGGGTCACCCCTCCACTTT
size: many
D: .
V: TRBV9
J: TRBJ1-6

CDR3: CASSLAGGNNEQFF
DNA: TGTGCCAGCAGTTTAGCGGGGGGGAACAATGAGCAGTTCTTC
size: many
D: TRBD2
V: TRBV12-3/TRBV12-4
J: TRBJ2-1

CDR3: CASSLSGNQPQHF
DNA: TGTGCCAGCAGCTTATCCGGGAATCAGCCCCAGCATTTT
size: many
D: .
V: TRBV7-8
J: TRBJ1-5

CDR3: CASSWGGPGQSTGELFF
DNA: TGTGCCAGCAGCTGGGGTGGCCCCGGGCAATCCACCGGGGAGCTGTTTTTT
size: few
D: .
V: TRBV7-8
J: TRBJ2-2

CDR3: CSAPEPGSYGYTF
DNA: TGCAGTGCCCCGGAGCCTGGAAGCTATGGCTACACCTTC
size: many
D: .
V: TRBV20-1
J: TRBJ1-2

CDR3: CASSQDAETQYF
DNA: TGTGCCAGCAGCCAAGACGCAGAGACCCAGTACTTC
size: many
D: .
V: TRBV3-1
J: TRBJ2-5

CDR3: CSANTPTSGKSEQYF
DNA: TGCAGTGCTAACACCCCGACTAGCGGGAAGAGCGAGCAGTACTTC
size: many
D: TRBD2
V: TRBV20-1
J: TRBJ2-7

CDR3: CASSLEQSGANVLTF
DNA: TGTGCCAGCAGCTTAGAACAGTCTGGGGCCAACGTCCTGACTTTC
size: many
D: .
V: TRBV7-6
J: TRBJ2-6

CDR3: CSFGNTEAFF
DNA: TGCAGCTTTGGGAACACTGAAGCTTTCTTT
size: many
D: .
V: TRBV29-1
J: TRBJ1-1

CDR3: CAGDRGVNTEAFF
DNA: TGTGCCGGAGACAGGGGCGTCAACACTGAAGCTTTCTTT
size: many
D: TRBD1
V: TRBV2
J: TRBJ1-1

CDR3: CSARDSRASGTGNEQFF
DNA: TGCAGTGCTAGAGATTCCAGGGCTAGCGGAACCGGCAATGAGCAGTTCTTC
size: many
D: TRBD2
V: TRBV20-1
J: TRBJ2-1

CDR3: CASPSGRRYQPQHF
DNA: TGTGCCAGTCCATCCGGAAGGCGGTATCAGCCCCAGCATTTT
size: many
D: .
V: TRBV19
J: TRBJ1-5

CDR3: CASSLGQQYEQYF
DNA: TGCGCCAGCAGCTTGGGACAGCAGTACGAGCAGTACTTC
size: many
D: .
V: TRBV5-1
J: TRBJ2-7

CDR3: CASSLTRDNEQFF
DNA: TGTGCCAGCAGCTTAACACGTGACAATGAGCAGTTCTTC
size: few
D: .
V: TRBV7-3
J: TRBJ2-1

CDR3: CASSEWGLATDTQYF
DNA: TGTGCCAGCAGTGAATGGGGCCTAGCGACAGATACGCAGTATTTT
size: few
D: .
V: TRBV25-1
J: TRBJ2-3

CDR3: CSARSSGQGNSPLHF
DNA: TGCAGTGCTAGGTCCTCGGGACAGGGAAATTCACCCCTCCACTTT
size: many
D: TRBD1
V: TRBV20-1
J: TRBJ1-6

CDR3: CASRPRGTEAFF
DNA: TGTGCCAGCAGGCCAAGGGGCACTGAAGCTTTCTTT
size: many
D: .
V: TRBV7-2
J: TRBJ1-1

CDR3: CASTGGLRTEETQYF
DNA: TGCGCCAGCACGGGGGGTCTAAGAACGGAAGAGACCCAGTACTTC
size: many
D: TRBD2
V: TRBV5-1
J: TRBJ2-5

CDR3: CASSRADRDNYGYTF
DNA: TGTGCCAGCAGTCGTGCGGACAGGGACAACTATGGCTACACCTTC
size: many
D: TRBD1
V: TRBV12-3/TRBV12-4
J: TRBJ1-2

CDR3: CASSFTGLDGYTF
DNA: TGTGCCAGCAGTTTCACGGGTCTGGATGGCTACACCTTC
size: many
D: .
V: TRBV6-5
J: TRBJ1-2

CDR3: CASSPAGGGTDTQYF
DNA: TGTGCCAGCAGCCCCGCAGGGGGGGGCACAGATACGCAGTATTTT
size: few
D: .
V: TRBV5-4
J: TRBJ2-3

CDR3: CALGGRVTGELFF
DNA: TGTGCCTTGGGGGGCCGGGTCACCGGGGAGCTGTTTTTT
size: many
D: .
V: TRBV12-3/TRBV12-4
J: TRBJ2-2

CDR3: CAISGQNTGELFF
DNA: TGTGCCATCAGTGGACAGAACACCGGGGAGCTGTTTTTT
size: many
D: .
V: TRBV10-3
J: TRBJ2-2

CDR3: CAMGTATYEQYF
DNA: TGTGCCATGGGGACCGCTACCTACGAGCAGTACTTC
size: many
D: .
V: TRBV10-3
J: TRBJ2-7

CDR3: CASSGGTLLPYEQYF
DNA: TGTGCCAGCAGCGGCGGGACACTTCTTCCCTACGAGCAGTACTTC
size: many
D: .
V: TRBV5-4
J: TRBJ2-7

CDR3: CASSVGIGEPQHF
DNA: TGTGCCAGCAGCGTGGGAATCGGGGAGCCCCAGCATTTT
size: many
D: .
V: TRBV9
J: TRBJ1-5

CDR3: CASSSRGGYAGELFF
DNA: TGTGCCAGCAGCTCGCGGGGGGGCTATGCCGGGGAGCTGTTTTTT
size: many
D: TRBD2
V: TRBV7-9
J: TRBJ2-2

CDR3: CASSPSGGAFNTGELFF
DNA: TGTGCCAGTAGTCCCTCAGGGGGCGCATTTAACACCGGGGAGCTGTTTTTT
size: few
D: TRBD1
V: TRBV19
J: TRBJ2-2

CDR3: CASSPQRFSGNTIYF
DNA: TGTGCCAGCAGCCCCCAACGGTTCTCTGGAAACACCATATATTTT
size: many
D: .
V: TRBV7-9
J: TRBJ1-3

CDR3: CASLNLRGPNQPQHF
DNA: TGTGCCAGCCTTAATTTACGGGGGCCCAATCAGCCCCAGCATTTT
size: .
D: .
V: TRBV21-1
J: TRBJ1-5

CDR3: CASSTGSRDTQYF
DNA: TGTGCCAGCAGCACGGGTAGTCGGGATACGCAGTATTTT
size: many
D: .
V: TRBV6-6
J: TRBJ2-3

CDR3: CASSTQVTSSGANVLTF
DNA: TGTGCCAGCAGCACTCAGGTTACCTCGTCTGGGGCCAACGTCCTGACTTTC
size: many
D: .
V: TRBV12-3/TRBV12-4
J: TRBJ2-6

CDR3: CASTLRTDTDTQYF
DNA: TGTGCCAGCACACTTAGGACCGACACAGATACGCAGTATTTT
size: many
D: .
V: TRBV12-3/TRBV12-4
J: TRBJ2-3

CDR3: CASSLGGSYGYTF
DNA: TGTGCCAGCAGCTTAGGGGGCAGCTATGGCTACACCTTC
size: many
D: TRBD1
V: TRBV12-3/TRBV12-4
J: TRBJ1-2

CDR3: CASAKGLGNQPQHF
DNA: TGTGCCAGCGCCAAAGGGCTGGGGAATCAGCCCCAGCATTTT
size: .
D: .
V: TRBV19
J: TRBJ1-5

CDR3: CASSNGQGTYEQYF
DNA: TGTGCCAGCAGCAACGGACAGGGGACCTACGAGCAGTACTTC
size: many
D: TRBD1
V: TRBV7-2
J: TRBJ2-7

CDR3: CASSLAWQGQGNTIYF
DNA: TGCGCCAGCAGCTTGGCCTGGCAGGGACAAGGAAACACCATATATTTT
size: many
D: .
V: TRBV5-1
J: TRBJ1-3

CDR3: CASSLVGDSRWGTDTQYF
DNA: TGTGCCAGCAGCTTGGTCGGGGACTCTCGGTGGGGCACAGATACGCAGTATTTT
size: many
D: .
V: TRBV5-6
J: TRBJ2-3

CDR3: CASSDGSGNTGELFF
DNA: TGTGCCAGCAGTGATGGTAGCGGGAACACCGGGGAGCTGTTTTTT
size: many
D: .
V: TRBV6-4
J: TRBJ2-2

CDR3: CASHEQGLNTEAFF
DNA: TGCGCCAGCCACGAACAGGGTTTGAACACTGAAGCTTTCTTT
size: many
D: .
V: TRBV5-1
J: TRBJ1-1

CDR3: CASSQETSYNEQFF
DNA: TGCGCCAGCAGCCAGGAGACTAGTTACAATGAGCAGTTCTTC
size: many
D: .
V: TRBV4-1
J: TRBJ2-1

CDR3: CASSLTGGARADTQYF
DNA: TGTGCCAGCAGCTTGACAGGGGGCGCCAGGGCGGATACGCAGTATTTT
size: many
D: TRBD1
V: TRBV5-6
J: TRBJ2-3